This TCR beta chain was captured in a study of blood T cell repertoires in COVID-19. Study details: From T cells, B-cell-depleted T cells, or PBMCs came the material, which was cDNA or gDNA.

Method: immunoSEQ multiplex PCR; TCRdb's copy keeps in-frame clones and lacks some. The sample consists of about 110,000 clones, 81% of them appearing once. The germline CDR1 and CDR2 sequences are MDHEN and SYDVKM. The V gene end was trimmed by 3 bases and the J gene end by 5 bases; junction bases not matched to a gene: 3. The CDR3 contains 13 residues. The material sequenced was peripheral blood. This clonotype was sampled from an older man with acute or convalescent COVID-19. J is TRBJ1-2 and V is TRBV28, with 7 bases identical to TRBD1. The CDR3 loop reads CASSFLTGYGYTF. The CDR3 coding sequence is TGTGCCAGCAGTTTCTTGACAGGGTATGGCTACACCTTC.